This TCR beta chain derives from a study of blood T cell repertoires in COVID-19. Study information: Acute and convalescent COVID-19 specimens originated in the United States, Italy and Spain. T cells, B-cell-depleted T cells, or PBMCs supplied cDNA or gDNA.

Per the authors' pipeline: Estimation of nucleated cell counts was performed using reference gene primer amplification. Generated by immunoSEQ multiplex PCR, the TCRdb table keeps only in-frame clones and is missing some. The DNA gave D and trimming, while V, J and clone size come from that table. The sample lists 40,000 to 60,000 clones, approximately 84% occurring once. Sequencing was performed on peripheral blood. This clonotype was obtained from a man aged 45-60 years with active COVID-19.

In nucleotides, the CDR3 is TGTGCCAGCAGTTACTTGGGGGGAAACACCGGGGAGCTGTTTTTT. This translates into CASSYLGGNTGELFF. The chain uses TRBV6-5 and TRBJ2-2; a possible D gene is TRBD2 (6 bases). V was clipped by 1 base and J by 2 bases, with 8 bases between them. The germline gives CDR1 MNHEY, CDR2 SVGAGI. This CDR3 contains 15 residues.